One and the same sample provided the 16 T cell receptor beta chains below, sequenced in a study of cytomegalovirus exposure and HLA in healthy donors. 13 Jbeta primers and 60 Vbeta primers were used for the PCR. Assay: immunoSEQ multiplex PCR; the TCRdb copy retains only in-frame clones and omits some. Found here are about 140,000 clones; the top ten clones hold 0.9% to 1%. Material for sequencing was PBMCs. The source is a male donor in good health and CMV-seronegative.

CDR3 amino acids: CAISGNRERTDTQYF. CDR3 nucleotide sequence: TGTGCCATCAGTGGGAACAGGGAACGCACAGATACGCAGTATTTT. The chain has TRBV10-3 and TRBJ2-3, with a possible D match to TRBD1 (6 bases). This CDR3 is built from 15 residues. Trimming pared 4 bases from V and 1 base from J, leaving 12 bases between. The germline V gene has CDR1 ENHRY and CDR2 SYGVKD.

This rearrangement joins TRBV6-1 to TRBJ2-7; the match to TRBD1 covers 8 bases. The germline CDR1 and CDR2 sequences are MNHNS and SASEGT. Trimming removed 6 bases from V and 5 bases from J; junction bases left unmatched: 9. The length of the CDR3 is 14 residues. This CDR3 is CASRVTGAVDEQYF. Written as DNA, the CDR3 is TGTGCCAGCAGGGTGACAGGGGCCGTGGACGAGCAGTACTTC.

The chain uses TRBV18 and TRBJ2-7, with 7 bases fitting TRBD1. V was clipped by 3 bases and J by 1 base; unmatched bases: 6. The germline V gene has CDR1 KGHSH and CDR2 LQKENI. CDR3 size: 15 residues. CDR3 sequence reads: CASSPPGQISYEQYF. The CDR3 DNA is TGTGCCAGCTCACCTCCGGGACAGATATCCTACGAGCAGTACTTC.

The rearrangement joins TRBV6-1 to TRBJ2-7; D not resolved. The CDR3 loop spans 15 amino acids. The V and J ends lost 1 base and 3 bases respectively, with 13 bases between them. Germline V gene lookup returns CDR1 MNHNS and CDR2 SASEGT. For the CDR3, the DNA is TGTGCCAGCAGTGAAGAGGTCCGGAGCAACTACGAGCAGTACTTC. Its translation: CASSEEVRSNYEQYF.

V is TRBV11-3 and J is TRBJ2-3; no clear D gene. Germline V CDR1 and CDR2: SGHNT, YENEEA. V lost 0 bases to trimming and J lost 3 bases, with 7 bases between them. CDR3 length equals 14 residues. The CDR3 region has the DNA TGTGCCAGCAGCTTAGACCCCCGTACAGATACGCAGTATTTT. Translation gives CASSLDPRTDTQYF.

The chain employs TRBV9 and TRBJ2-7; the D gene is possibly TRBD1 (6 bases). Germline V CDR1 and CDR2: SGDLS, YYNGEE. The germline V and J ends were trimmed by 4 bases and 7 bases, with 15 bases remaining between them. The CDR3 is 13 residues long. The CDR3 loop is CASSPAGAGEQYF. The DNA for the CDR3 is TGTGCCAGCAGCCCAGCAGGGGCAGGGGAGCAGTACTTC.

The chain carries TRBV9 and TRBJ1-6; tentative D call: TRBD1 (5 bases). CDR1 is SGDLS, CDR2 YYNGEE, per germline. CDR3 length equals 15 residues. With 0 bases removed from V and 14 bases from J, the gap between germline ends came to 18 bases. The CDR3 DNA sequence: TGTGCCAGCAGCGTAGATGGCCAGGGCGTTCGCTCCCTCCACTTT. Encoded protein: CASSVDGQGVRSLHF.

The CDR3 DNA sequence: TGTGCCAGCAGCTTAGCGCGTCGGGGGACTGATACGCAGTATTTT. This translates into CASSLARRGTDTQYF. The chain uses TRBV7-9 and TRBJ2-3; tentative D call: TRBD2 (6 bases). Per the germline V gene, CDR1 is SEHNR and CDR2 is FQNEAQ (reference sequence). The CDR3 contains 15 residues. V was shortened by 0 bases and J by 6 bases, with 13 bases between the two germline ends.

The chain employs TRBV23-1 and TRBJ2-2, with 7 bases identical to TRBD2. TRBV23-1 is given ORF status, its function remaining uncertain. V lost 0 bases, J lost 5 bases, and 6 bases stayed unmatched. The CDR3 runs to 16 residues. CDR3 loop: CASSQSPTSRTGELFF. The CDR3 region has the DNA TGCGCCAGCAGTCAATCCCCGACTAGCAGGACCGGGGAGCTGTTTTTT.

V usage is TRBV27 and J usage is TRBJ2-1, with 13 bases aligning to TRBD2. The CDR3 contains 15 residues. V lost 6 bases and J lost 4; bases outside the gene matches: 3. CDR1 and CDR2 from the germline V gene are MNHEY and SMNVEV (reference sequence). The CDR3 sequence: CASRRTSGRYNEQFF. The CDR3 nucleotides read TGTGCCAGCAGACGGACTAGCGGGAGATACAATGAGCAGTTCTTC.

The chain recombines TRBV6-5 with TRBJ1-2; TRBD1 might be the D (6 bases). The length of the CDR3 is 13 residues. The ends were cut back, 4 bases at V and 4 bases at J, with 10 bases in the middle. Germline lookup yields CDR1 MNHEY and CDR2 SVGAGI. In nucleotides, the CDR3 is TGTGCCAGCAGTTCCGGACAGTTCTATGGCTACACCTTC. Translating it yields CASSSGQFYGYTF.

This chain links TRBV2 with TRBJ1-2; no definite D call. Trimming left V 4 bases short and J 1 base short, with 16 bases between. CDR3 length: 16 residues. Germline CDR1 and CDR2: SNHLY and FYNNEI. CDR3 DNA sequence: TGTGCCAGCAGTGCAACCCCGAGTTACCTTAACTATGGCTACACCTTC. Translated, it gives CASSATPSYLNYGYTF.

This chain uses TRBV19 with TRBJ2-7, with TRBD1 as a possible D gene (6 bases). The CDR3 runs to 15 residues. From germline, CDR1 is LNHDA and CDR2 SQIVND (reference sequence). Trimming took 3 bases from V and 4 from J, leaving 16 bases between them. The CDR3 DNA reads as TGTGCCAGTAGTATCCGGGACACCAATTTTTACGAGCAGTACTTC. Protein sequence: CASSIRDTNFYEQYF.

The chain links TRBV9 to TRBJ1-4; possibly TRBD1 for D (5 bases). The CDR3 sequence is 14 residues long. V lost 2 bases and J 3 bases, leaving 8 bases between the germline ends. Germline V gives CDR1 SGDLS, CDR2 YYNGEE. The DNA of the CDR3 is TGTGCCAGCAGCGTGGGCAGGGCTAATGAAAAACTGTTTTTT. It encodes CASSVGRANEKLFF.

V gene TRBV19 combines with J gene TRBJ2-7; tentatively, D is TRBD2 (6 bases). Trimming shortened V by 2 bases and J by 3 bases, and 11 bases separated the two germline ends. Germline CDR1 reads LNHDA; CDR2 reads SQIVND (reference sequence). This CDR3 contains 14 residues. CDR3 residues: CASSITGGLYEQYF. For the CDR3, the DNA is TGTGCCAGTAGTATAACCGGGGGACTCTACGAGCAGTACTTC.

V and J are TRBV5-4 and TRBJ2-1, with 7 nucleotides matching TRBD1. The CDR3 contains 16 residues. Germline trimming cut 0 bases from V and 4 bases from J; bases unmatched to any gene: 7. Looked up from germline, CDR1 is SGHNT and CDR2 is YYREEE (reference sequence). The CDR3: CASSLGGQTLYNEQFF. As DNA, the CDR3 is TGTGCCAGCAGCTTGGGGGGACAGACTCTTTACAATGAGCAGTTCTTC.